This T cell receptor beta chain originates from a study of T cells after somatic rescue of genetic block. This clone occurred once. Only in-frame clones appear in the TCRdb table, and some are missing; sequencing was by immunoSEQ multiplex PCR. The data contain tens of thousands of clones, 90% of them singletons. This CDR3 region has 15 residues. Germline V gene data show CDR1 as MRHNA and CDR2 as SNTAGT. Trimming left V 0 bases short and J 4 bases short, with 12 bases between. The receptor's source is a woman between 18 and 29 years old. The chain has TRBV6-4 and TRBJ1-1; D possibly corresponds to TRBD1 (6 bases). Sequenced: peripheral blood mononuclear cells (PBMCs). CDR3 residues: CASSDSGGVSTEAFF. CDR3 coding DNA: TGTGCCAGCAGTGACTCGGGGGGCGTGAGCACTGAAGCTTTCTTT.